The 14 T cell receptor beta chains given below trace back to one sample, sequenced in a study of blood T cell repertoires in COVID-19. Only in-frame clones appear in the TCRdb table, and some are missing; sequencing was by immunoSEQ multiplex PCR. The sample contains some 180,000 clones, 89% of which appear only once. Sample: peripheral blood. All receptors derive from a man aged 35-49 years with acute or convalescent COVID-19.

This clone was seen a single time. This sequence joins TRBV19 and TRBJ1-1, with 10 bases that match TRBD1. The CDR3 loop spans 16 amino acids. Germline loops: CDR1 LNHDA, CDR2 SQIVND (reference sequence). V shed 5 bases, J shed 5 bases, and the junction held 11 bases outside the gene matches. The CDR3 reads CASSPDRGPLRTEAFF. The CDR3 nucleotides read TGTGCCAGTAGTCCTGACAGGGGGCCCCTACGTACTGAAGCTTTCTTT.

The V gene is TRBV6-1, the J gene TRBJ2-5, with D possibly being TRBD2 (6 bases). Trimming pared 1 base from V and 9 bases from J, leaving 18 bases between. This CDR3 spans 15 amino acids. The germline gives CDR1 MNHNS, CDR2 SASEGT. In DNA form, the CDR3 reads TGTGCCAGCAGTGAAGGGTCGGGACTGCCTGTGGCCCAGTACTTC. Amino acid sequence: CASSEGSGLPVAQYF.

The chain couples TRBV7-2 to TRBJ2-1; 7 bases agree with TRBD1. CDR3 length: 15 residues. Germline CDR1 SGHTA, CDR2 FQGNSA. V lost 5 bases to trimming and J lost 5 bases; unmatched junction nucleotides: 9. The CDR3 nucleotides read TGTGCCAGCAGCGCTCAGGGGGTATCCAACAATGAGCAGTTCTTC. The encoded protein is CASSAQGVSNNEQFF.

This clone was seen a handful of times. The rearrangement joins TRBV9 to TRBJ1-1; D is uncertain. The V gene lost 0 bases and the J gene lost 5 bases, with 8 bases spanning the gap. Germline CDR1 and CDR2: SGDLS and YYNGEE. The CDR3 has 13 residues. The chain's CDR3 is CASSVGTGTEAFF. CDR3 nucleotide sequence: TGTGCCAGCAGCGTAGGTACGGGTACTGAAGCTTTCTTT. Combining the CDR3 with reference TRBV9 and TRBJ1-1 gives the whole variable domain DSGVTQTPKHLITATGQRVTLRCSPRSGDLSVYWYQQSLDQGLQFLIQYYNGEERAKGNILERFSAQQFPDLHSELNLSSLELGDSALYFCASSVGTGTEAFFGQGTRLTVV.

This chain connects TRBV12-3 or TRBV12-4 to TRBJ2-7; 7 bases agree with TRBD2. This CDR3 spans 13 amino acids. Germline trimming cut 2 bases from V and 7 bases from J; bases unmatched to any gene: 5. The CDR3 protein is CASSLIAGEEQYF. The CDR3, as DNA: TGTGCCAGCAGTTTAATAGCGGGTGAAGAGCAGTACTTC.

The V gene is TRBV5-4, the J gene TRBJ2-1, with D tentatively TRBD1 (6 bases). Germline V gene lookup returns CDR1 SGHNT and CDR2 YYREEE (reference sequence). With 4 bases removed from V and 3 bases from J, the gap between germline ends came to 14 bases. The CDR3 runs to 15 residues. The CDR3 bases are TGTGCCAGCAGCCTAGATCGGACAGTCTACAATGAGCAGTTCTTC. Translating gives CASSLDRTVYNEQFF.

The J gene is TRBJ1-4, the V gene TRBV9; D perhaps matches TRBD1 (6 bases). The CDR3 is 15 residues long. Germline V gene lookup returns CDR1 SGDLS and CDR2 YYNGEE. V lost 1 base and J lost 5, with 12 bases in between. The DNA for the CDR3 is TGTGCCAGCAGCGTATGGGGACAAACAAATGAAAAACTGTTTTTT. Translating it yields CASSVWGQTNEKLFF.

This clone was seen once. The chain is built from TRBV12-3 or TRBV12-4 and TRBJ2-5; D unresolved. The ends were cut back, 2 bases at V and 4 bases at J, with 8 bases in the middle. CDR3 length: 13 amino acids. Written as DNA, the CDR3 is TGTGCCAGCAGTTTACGGGTAGCAGAGACCCAGTACTTC. Protein sequence: CASSLRVAETQYF.

The chain recombines TRBV10-3 with TRBJ1-5, with a weak D call TRBD1 (6 bases). Trimming removed 0 bases from V and 3 bases from J, with 9 bases in between. The CDR3 covers 15 residues. The germline V gene has CDR1 ENHRY and CDR2 SYGVKD. Here the CDR3 DNA reads TGTGCCATCAGTGAGTCAGGGGGACACAATCAGCCCCAGCATTTT. As protein: CAISESGGHNQPQHF.

The chain is built from TRBV5-1 and TRBJ1-1; perhaps TRBD1 as D (6 bases). Per germline, CDR1 SGHRS and CDR2 YFSETQ. The CDR3 totals 15 residues. The ends were cut back, 0 bases at V and 1 base at J, with 10 bases in the middle. CDR3 bases: TGCGCCAGCAGCTTGGACCCGGGACAGAACACTGAAGCTTTCTTT. Its protein is CASSLDPGQNTEAFF.

This clone has just a few counts. The chain uses TRBV27 and TRBJ1-4; 8 bases are shared with TRBD1. Germline assignment: CDR1 MNHEY and CDR2 SMNVEV (reference sequence). The CDR3 is 16 amino acids. The V gene end was trimmed by 5 bases and the J gene end by 4 bases; junction bases not matched to a gene: 9. CDR3 loop: CASSPIFRGLNEKLFF. CDR3 DNA: TGTGCCAGCAGTCCGATATTCAGGGGGCTTAATGAAAAACTGTTTTTT.

The chain has TRBV9 and TRBJ1-4; TRBD1 matches 10 bases. This CDR3 region has 14 residues. The V gene's germline CDR1 is SGDLS and CDR2 YYNGEE. Trimming removed 2 bases from V and 8 bases from J; junction bases left unmatched: 3. CDR3 DNA sequence: TGTGCCAGCAGCGTCGGGACAGGGGCGGAAAAACTGTTTTTT. Translation gives CASSVGTGAEKLFF.

The chain has TRBV3-1 (or the pseudogene TRBV3-2) and TRBJ2-2; TRBD1 matches 7 bases. Losses at the gene ends were 4 bases for V and 7 bases for J; bases not matched to a gene: 6. Looked up from germline, CDR1 is LGHDT and CDR2 is YNNKEL (reference sequence). The CDR3 totals 14 residues. The CDR3 DNA reads TGTGCCAGCAGCCCGACAGGGCTGGGCGGGGAGCTGTTTTTT. It is translated as CASSPTGLGGELFF.

The rearrangement joins TRBV5-1 to TRBJ2-2, with D perhaps TRBD2 (5 bases). Germline V gives CDR1 SGHRS, CDR2 YFSETQ. The CDR3 is 16 residues long. The V gene lost 0 bases and the J gene lost 3 bases, with 12 bases spanning the gap. CDR3 loop: CASSLGTDGDTGELFF. DNA of the CDR3: TGCGCCAGCAGCTTGGGGACTGATGGGGACACCGGGGAGCTGTTTTTT.